This T cell receptor beta chain came from a study of blood T cell repertoires in COVID-19. There are many counts of this clone. Authors' analysis steps: Nucleated cell number was recorded as an estimate derived from reference gene primer amplification. The table came from immunoSEQ multiplex PCR; TCRdb's copy has only in-frame clones and leaves some out. The DNA was the basis for D and trimming; V, J and clone size are from that table. The table shows 150,000 to 200,000 clones, with around 80% occurring only once. This clonotype originated in an elderly woman with acute or convalescent COVID-19. The sequenced sample consisted of peripheral blood.

The CDR3 DNA reads as TGTGCCAGCAGCGTCGGGCAGGGGGCGGTTTTCGATGAGCAGTTCTTC. It encodes CASSVGQGAVFDEQFF. The chain recombines TRBV5-5 with TRBJ2-1, with 8 bases lining up with TRBD1. J lost 8 bases, V lost 4 bases, and 14 bases had no gene match. In germline, CDR1 is SGHKS, CDR2 YYEKEE (reference sequence). This CDR3 is 16 amino acids long.